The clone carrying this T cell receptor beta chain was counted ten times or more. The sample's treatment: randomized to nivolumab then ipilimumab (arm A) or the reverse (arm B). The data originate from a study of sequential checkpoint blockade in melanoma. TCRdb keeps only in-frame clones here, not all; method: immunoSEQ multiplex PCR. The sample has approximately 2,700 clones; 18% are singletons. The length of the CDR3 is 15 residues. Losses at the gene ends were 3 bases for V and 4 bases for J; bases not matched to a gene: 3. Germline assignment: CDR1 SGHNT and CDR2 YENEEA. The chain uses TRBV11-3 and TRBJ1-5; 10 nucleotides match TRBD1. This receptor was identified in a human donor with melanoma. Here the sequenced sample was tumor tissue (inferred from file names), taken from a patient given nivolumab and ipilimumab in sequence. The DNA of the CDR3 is TGTGCCAGCAGCTTGACAGGGGGCGATAATCAGCCCCAGCATTTT. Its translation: CASSLTGGDNQPQHF.